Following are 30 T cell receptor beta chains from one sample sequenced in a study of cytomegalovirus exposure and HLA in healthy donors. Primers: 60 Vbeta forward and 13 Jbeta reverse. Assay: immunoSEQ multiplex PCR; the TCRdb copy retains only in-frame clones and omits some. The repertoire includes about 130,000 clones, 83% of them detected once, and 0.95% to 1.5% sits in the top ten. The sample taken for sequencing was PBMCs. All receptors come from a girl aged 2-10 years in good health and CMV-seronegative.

For the CDR3, the DNA is TGTGCCAGCAGCTTAAGTCGTGCACTTAGCCCCGAGCAGTACTTC. This codes for CASSLSRALSPEQYF. The chain employs TRBV7-3 and TRBJ2-7; D gene unclear. V was trimmed by 1 base and J by 6 bases, leaving 16 bases between them. The CDR3 totals 15 residues. Looked up from germline, CDR1 is SGHTA and CDR2 is FQGTGA.

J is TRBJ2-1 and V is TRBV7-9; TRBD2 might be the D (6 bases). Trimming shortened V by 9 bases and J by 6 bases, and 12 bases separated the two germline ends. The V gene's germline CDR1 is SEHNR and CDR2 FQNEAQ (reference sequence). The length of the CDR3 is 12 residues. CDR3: CARVPGGNEQFF. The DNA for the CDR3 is TGTGCCAGAGTCCCCGGGGGCAATGAGCAGTTCTTC.

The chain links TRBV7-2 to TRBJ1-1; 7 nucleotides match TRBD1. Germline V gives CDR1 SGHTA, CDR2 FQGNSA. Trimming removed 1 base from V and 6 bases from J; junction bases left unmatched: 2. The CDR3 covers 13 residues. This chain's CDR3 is CASSLGQGAEAFF. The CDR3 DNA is TGTGCCAGCAGCTTAGGACAGGGAGCTGAAGCTTTCTTT.

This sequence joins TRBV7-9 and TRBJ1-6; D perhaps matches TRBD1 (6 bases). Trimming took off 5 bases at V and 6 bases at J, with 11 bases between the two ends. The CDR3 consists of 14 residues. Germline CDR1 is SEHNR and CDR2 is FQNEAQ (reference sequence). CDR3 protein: CASSPDRFNSPLHF. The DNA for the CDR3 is TGTGCCAGCAGCCCTGACAGGTTTAATTCACCCCTCCACTTT.

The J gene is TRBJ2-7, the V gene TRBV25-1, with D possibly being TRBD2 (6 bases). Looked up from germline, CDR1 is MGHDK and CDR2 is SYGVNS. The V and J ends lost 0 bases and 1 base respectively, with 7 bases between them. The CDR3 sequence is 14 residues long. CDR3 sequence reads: CASSEYGGSYEQYF. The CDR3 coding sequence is TGTGCCAGCAGTGAATATGGGGGGTCCTACGAGCAGTACTTC.

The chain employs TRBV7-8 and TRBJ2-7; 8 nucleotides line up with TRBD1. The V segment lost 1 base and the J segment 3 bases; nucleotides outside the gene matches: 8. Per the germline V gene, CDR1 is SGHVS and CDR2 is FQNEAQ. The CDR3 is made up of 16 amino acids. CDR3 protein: CASSLGSSGGHYEQYF. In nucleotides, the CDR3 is TGTGCCAGCAGCTTAGGTTCGTCAGGGGGCCACTACGAGCAGTACTTC.

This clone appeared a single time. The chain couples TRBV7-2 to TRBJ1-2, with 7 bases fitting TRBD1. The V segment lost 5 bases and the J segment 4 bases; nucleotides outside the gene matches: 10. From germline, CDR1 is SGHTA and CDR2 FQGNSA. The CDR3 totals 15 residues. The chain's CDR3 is CASSPDRVTFYGYTF. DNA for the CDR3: TGTGCCAGCAGCCCCGACAGGGTTACGTTCTATGGCTACACCTTC. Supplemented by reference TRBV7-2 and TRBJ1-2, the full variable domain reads GAGVSQSPSNKVTEKGKDVELRCDPISGHTALYWYRQSLGQGLEFLIYFQGNSAPDKSGLPSDRFSAERTGGSVSTLTIQRTQQEDSAVYLCASSPDRVTFYGYTFGSGTRLTVV.

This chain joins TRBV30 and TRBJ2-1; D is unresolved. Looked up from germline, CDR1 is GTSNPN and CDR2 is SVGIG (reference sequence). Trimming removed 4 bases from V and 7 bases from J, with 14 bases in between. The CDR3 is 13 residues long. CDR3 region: CAWTGVMQNEQFF. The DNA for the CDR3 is TGTGCCTGGACCGGTGTGATGCAAAATGAGCAGTTCTTC.

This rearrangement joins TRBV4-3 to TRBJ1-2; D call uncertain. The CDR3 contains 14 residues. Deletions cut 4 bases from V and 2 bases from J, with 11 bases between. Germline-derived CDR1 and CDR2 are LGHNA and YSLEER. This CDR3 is CASSPSGGNYGYTF. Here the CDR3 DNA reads TGCGCCAGCAGCCCCTCTGGAGGGAACTATGGCTACACCTTC.

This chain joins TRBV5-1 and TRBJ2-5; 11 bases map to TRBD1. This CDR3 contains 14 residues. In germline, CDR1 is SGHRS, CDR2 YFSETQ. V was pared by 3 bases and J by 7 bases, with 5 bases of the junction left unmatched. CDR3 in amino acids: CASSSDRGLGTQYF. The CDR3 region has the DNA TGCGCCAGCAGCTCGGACAGGGGGCTCGGGACCCAGTACTTC.

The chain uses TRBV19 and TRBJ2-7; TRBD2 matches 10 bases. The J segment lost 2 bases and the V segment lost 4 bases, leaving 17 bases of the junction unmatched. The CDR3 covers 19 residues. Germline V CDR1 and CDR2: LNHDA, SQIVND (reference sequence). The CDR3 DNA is TGTGCCAGTAGTACCCAGGGTCGGCTAGCGGGGGATCGAACCTACGAGCAGTACTTC. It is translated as CASSTQGRLAGDRTYEQYF.

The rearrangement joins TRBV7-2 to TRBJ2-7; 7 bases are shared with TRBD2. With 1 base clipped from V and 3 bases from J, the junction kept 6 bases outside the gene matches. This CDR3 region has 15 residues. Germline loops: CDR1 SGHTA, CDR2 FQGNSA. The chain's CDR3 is CASSLEASGFYEQYF. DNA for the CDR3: TGTGCCAGCAGCTTAGAGGCTAGCGGCTTCTACGAGCAGTACTTC.

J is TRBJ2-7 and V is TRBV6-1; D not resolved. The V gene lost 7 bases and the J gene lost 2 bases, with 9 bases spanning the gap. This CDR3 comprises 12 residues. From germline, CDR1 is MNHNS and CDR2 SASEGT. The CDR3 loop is CASKVGAYEQYF. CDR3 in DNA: TGTGCCAGCAAGGTAGGAGCCTACGAGCAGTACTTC.

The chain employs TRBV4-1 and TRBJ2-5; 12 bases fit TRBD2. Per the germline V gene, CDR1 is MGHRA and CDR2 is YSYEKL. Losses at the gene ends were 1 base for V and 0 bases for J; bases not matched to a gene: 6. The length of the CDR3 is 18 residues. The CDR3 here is CASSQAPSGRVNQETQYF. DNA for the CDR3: TGCGCCAGCAGCCAAGCCCCTAGCGGGAGGGTTAACCAAGAGACCCAGTACTTC.

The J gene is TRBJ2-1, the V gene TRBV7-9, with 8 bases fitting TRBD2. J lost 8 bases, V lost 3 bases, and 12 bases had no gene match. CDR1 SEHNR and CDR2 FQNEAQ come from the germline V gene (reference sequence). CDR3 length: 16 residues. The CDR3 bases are TGTGCCAGCAGCTTCGTTTGGAGCGGGAGCGCAGATGAGCAGTTCTTC. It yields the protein CASSFVWSGSADEQFF. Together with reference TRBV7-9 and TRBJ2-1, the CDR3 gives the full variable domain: DTGVSQNPRHKITKRGQNVTFRCDPISEHNRLYWYRQTLGQGPEFLTYFQNEAQLEKSRLLSDRFSAERPKGSFSTLEIQRTEQGDSAMYLCASSFVWSGSADEQFFGPGTRLTVL.

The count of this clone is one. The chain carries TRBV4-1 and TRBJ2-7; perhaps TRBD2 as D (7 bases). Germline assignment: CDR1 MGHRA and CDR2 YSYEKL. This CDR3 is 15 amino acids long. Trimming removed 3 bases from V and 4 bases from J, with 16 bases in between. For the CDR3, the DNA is TGCGCCAGCAGCCACCCCAAGGGGGGGCGATACGAGCAGTACTTC. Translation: CASSHPKGGRYEQYF.

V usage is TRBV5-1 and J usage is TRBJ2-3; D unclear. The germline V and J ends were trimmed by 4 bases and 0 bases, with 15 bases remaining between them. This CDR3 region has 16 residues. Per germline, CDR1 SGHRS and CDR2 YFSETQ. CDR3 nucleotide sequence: TGCGCCAGCAGCCCACCTAGAAGCCCTAGCACAGATACGCAGTATTTT. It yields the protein CASSPPRSPSTDTQYF.

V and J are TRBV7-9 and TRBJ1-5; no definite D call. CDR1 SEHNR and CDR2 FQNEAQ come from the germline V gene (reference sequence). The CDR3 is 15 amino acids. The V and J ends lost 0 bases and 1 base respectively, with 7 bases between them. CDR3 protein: CASSLAGGSNQPQHF. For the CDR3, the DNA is TGTGCCAGCAGCTTAGCGGGAGGGAGCAATCAGCCCCAGCATTTT.

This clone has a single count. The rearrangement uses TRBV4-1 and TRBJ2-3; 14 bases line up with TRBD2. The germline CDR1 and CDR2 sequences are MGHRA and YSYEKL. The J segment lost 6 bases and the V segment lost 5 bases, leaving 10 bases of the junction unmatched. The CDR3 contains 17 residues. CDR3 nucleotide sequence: TGCGCCAGCAGCTGGCCCGGGACTAGCGGGAGTGGGGATACGCAGTATTTT. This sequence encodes CASSWPGTSGSGDTQYF.

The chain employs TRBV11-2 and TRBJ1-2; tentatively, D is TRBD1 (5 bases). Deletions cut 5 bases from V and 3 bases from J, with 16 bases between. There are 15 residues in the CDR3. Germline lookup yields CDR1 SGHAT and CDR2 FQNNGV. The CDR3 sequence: CASSQTDPGHYGYTF. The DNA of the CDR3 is TGTGCCAGCAGCCAAACGGATCCAGGGCACTATGGCTACACCTTC.

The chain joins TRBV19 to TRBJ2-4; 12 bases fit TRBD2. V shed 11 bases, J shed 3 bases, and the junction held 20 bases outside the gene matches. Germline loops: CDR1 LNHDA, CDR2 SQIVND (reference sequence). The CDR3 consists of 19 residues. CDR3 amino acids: CACKQRASGGAFGKNIQYF. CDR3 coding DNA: TGTGCCTGCAAACAGAGGGCTAGCGGGGGGGCCTTTGGCAAAAACATTCAGTACTTC. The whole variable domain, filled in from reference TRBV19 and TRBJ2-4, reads DGGITQSPKYLFRKEGQNVTLSCEQNLNHDAMYWYRQDPGQGLRLIYYSQIVNDFQKGDIAEGYSVSREKKESFPLTVTSAQKNPTAFYLCACKQRASGGAFGKNIQYFGAGTRLSVL.

Written as DNA, the CDR3 is TGTGCCAGCAGCCCCCGTGCTAGCGGGAGTTATGAGCAGTTCTTC. Translated: CASSPRASGSYEQFF. This chain links TRBV7-2 with TRBJ2-1; TRBD2 agrees at 10 bases. Germline V gene data show CDR1 as SGHTA and CDR2 as FQGNSA. Unmatched junction bases numbered 9, after V lost 5 bases and J lost 8 bases. This CDR3 is 15 amino acids long.

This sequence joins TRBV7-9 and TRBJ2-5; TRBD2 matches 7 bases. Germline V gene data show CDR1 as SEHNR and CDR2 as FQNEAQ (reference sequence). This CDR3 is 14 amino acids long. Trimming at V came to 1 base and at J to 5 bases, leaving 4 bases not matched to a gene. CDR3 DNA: TGTGCCAGCAGCTTAGTTGACGGGGGGGAGACCCAGTACTTC. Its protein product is CASSLVDGGETQYF. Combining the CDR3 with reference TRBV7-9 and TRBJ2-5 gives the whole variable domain DTGVSQNPRHKITKRGQNVTFRCDPISEHNRLYWYRQTLGQGPEFLTYFQNEAQLEKSRLLSDRFSAERPKGSFSTLEIQRTEQGDSAMYLCASSLVDGGETQYFGPGTRLLVL.

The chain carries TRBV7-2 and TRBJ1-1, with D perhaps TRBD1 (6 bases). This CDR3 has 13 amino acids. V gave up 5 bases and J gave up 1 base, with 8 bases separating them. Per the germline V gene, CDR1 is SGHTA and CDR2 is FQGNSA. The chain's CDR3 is CASSGTSNTEAFF. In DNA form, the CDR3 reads TGTGCCAGCAGCGGGACATCGAACACTGAAGCTTTCTTT. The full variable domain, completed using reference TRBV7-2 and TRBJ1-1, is GAGVSQSPSNKVTEKGKDVELRCDPISGHTALYWYRQSLGQGLEFLIYFQGNSAPDKSGLPSDRFSAERTGGSVSTLTIQRTQQEDSAVYLCASSGTSNTEAFFGQGTRLTVV.

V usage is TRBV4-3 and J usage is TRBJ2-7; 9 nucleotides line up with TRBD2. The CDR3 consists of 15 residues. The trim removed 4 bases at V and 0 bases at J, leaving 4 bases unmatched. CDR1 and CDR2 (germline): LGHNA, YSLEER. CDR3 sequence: CASSPSGGSSYEQYF. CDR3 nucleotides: TGCGCCAGCAGCCCGAGCGGGGGGAGCTCCTACGAGCAGTACTTC.

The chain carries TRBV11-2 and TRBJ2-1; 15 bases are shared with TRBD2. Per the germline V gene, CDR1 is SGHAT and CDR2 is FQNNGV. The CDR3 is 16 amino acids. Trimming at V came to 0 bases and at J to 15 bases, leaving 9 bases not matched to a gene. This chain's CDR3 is CASSLDGTSGRPKVFF. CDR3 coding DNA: TGTGCCAGCAGCTTAGACGGGACTAGCGGGAGGCCTAAGGTGTTCTTC.

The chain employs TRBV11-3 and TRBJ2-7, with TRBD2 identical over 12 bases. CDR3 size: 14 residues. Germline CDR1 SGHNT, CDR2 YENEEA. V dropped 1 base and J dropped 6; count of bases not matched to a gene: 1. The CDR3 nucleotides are TGTGCCAGCAGCTTAGGACTAGCGGGAGCCGAGCAGTACTTC. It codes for CASSLGLAGAEQYF.

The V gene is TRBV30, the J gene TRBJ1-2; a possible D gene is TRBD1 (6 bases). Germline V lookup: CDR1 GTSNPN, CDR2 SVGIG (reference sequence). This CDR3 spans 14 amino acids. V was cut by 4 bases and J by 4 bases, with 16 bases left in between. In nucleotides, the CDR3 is TGTGCCTGGACAGGGGAGAAAGAAGGCTATGGCTACACCTTC. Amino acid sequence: CAWTGEKEGYGYTF.

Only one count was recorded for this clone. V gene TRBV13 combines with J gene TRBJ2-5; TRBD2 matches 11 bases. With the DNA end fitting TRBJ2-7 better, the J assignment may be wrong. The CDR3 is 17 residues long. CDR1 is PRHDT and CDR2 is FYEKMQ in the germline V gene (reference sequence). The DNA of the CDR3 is TGTGCCAGCAGCTTAGGGTTGGGACTAGCGGAGACCTACGAGCAGTACTTC. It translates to CASSLGLGLAETYEQYF.

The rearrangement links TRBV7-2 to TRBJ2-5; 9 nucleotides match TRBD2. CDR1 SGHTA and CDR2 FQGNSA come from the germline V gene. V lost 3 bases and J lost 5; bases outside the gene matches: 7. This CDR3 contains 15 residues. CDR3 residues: CASSFQRGARETQYF. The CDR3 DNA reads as TGTGCCAGCAGCTTCCAGCGGGGGGCCAGGGAGACCCAGTACTTC.